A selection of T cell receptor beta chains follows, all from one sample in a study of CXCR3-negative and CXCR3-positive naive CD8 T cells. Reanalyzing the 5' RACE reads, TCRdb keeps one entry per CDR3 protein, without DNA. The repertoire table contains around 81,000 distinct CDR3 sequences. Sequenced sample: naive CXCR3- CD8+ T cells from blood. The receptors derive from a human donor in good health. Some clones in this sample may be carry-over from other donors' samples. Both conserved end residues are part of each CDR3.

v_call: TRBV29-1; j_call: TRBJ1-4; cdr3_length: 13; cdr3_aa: CSATGGLGEKLFF
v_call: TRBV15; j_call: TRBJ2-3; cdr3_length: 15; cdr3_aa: CATSSRTSGKDTQYF
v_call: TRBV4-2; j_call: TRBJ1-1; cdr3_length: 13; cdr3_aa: CASSHGGGTEAFF
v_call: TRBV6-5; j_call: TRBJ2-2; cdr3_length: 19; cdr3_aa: CASSPTLGSRGLGTGELFF
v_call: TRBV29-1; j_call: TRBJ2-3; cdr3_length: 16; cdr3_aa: CSVGGGSGSITDTQYF
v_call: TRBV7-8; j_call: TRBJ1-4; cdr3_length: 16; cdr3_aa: CASSLAGQGDNEKLFF
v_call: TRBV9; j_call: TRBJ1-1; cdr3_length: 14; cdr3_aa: CASSVWDGNTEAFF
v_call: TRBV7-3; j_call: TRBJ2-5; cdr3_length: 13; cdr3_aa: CASSSDPRETQYF
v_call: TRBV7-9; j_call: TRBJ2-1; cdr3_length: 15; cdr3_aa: CASSPRGQEDNEQFF
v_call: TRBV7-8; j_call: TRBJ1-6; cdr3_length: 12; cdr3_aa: CASSLQNSPLHF
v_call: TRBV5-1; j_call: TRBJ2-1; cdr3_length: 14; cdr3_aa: CASSTGQVNNEQFF
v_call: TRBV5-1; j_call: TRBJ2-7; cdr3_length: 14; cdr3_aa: CASSSRSGVYEQYF
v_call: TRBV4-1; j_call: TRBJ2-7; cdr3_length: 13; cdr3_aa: CASSQEGFYEQYF
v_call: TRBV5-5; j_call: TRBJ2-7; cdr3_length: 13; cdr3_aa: CASSSEWGYEQYF
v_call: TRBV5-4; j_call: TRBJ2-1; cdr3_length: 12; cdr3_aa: CASSREGLEQFF
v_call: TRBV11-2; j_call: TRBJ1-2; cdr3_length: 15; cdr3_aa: CASSLGETGDIGYTF
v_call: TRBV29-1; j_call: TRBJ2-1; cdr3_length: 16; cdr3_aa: CSVEDNLGLGYNEQFF
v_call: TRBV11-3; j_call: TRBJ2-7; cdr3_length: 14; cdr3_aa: CASSRRTGFYEQYF
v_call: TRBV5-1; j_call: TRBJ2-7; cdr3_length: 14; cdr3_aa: CASSLAQGADEQYF
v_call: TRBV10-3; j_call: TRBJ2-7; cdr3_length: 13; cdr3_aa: CAIGGQVSYEQYF
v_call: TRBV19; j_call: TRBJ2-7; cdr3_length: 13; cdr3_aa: CASSIGGSGEQYF
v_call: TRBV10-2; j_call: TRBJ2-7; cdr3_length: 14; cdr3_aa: CASTESPPDYEQYF
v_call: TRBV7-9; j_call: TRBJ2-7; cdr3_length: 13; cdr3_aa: CASSLTGMYEQYF
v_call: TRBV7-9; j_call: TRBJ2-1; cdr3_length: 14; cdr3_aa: CASSLGGSHNEQFF
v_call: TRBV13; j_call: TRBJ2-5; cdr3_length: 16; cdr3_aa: CASSPIRGMDQETQYF
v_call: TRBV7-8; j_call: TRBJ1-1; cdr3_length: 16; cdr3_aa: CASSLAVGIGNTEAFF
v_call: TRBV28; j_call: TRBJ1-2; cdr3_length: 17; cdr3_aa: CASSLWEVGQGNYGYTF
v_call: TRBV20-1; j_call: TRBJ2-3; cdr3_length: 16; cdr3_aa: CSGSRTRNRYTDTQYF
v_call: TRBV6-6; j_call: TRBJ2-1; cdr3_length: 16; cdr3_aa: CASSFGLAPTYNEQFF
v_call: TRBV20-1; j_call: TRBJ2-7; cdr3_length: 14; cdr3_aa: CSARETTGTYEQYF
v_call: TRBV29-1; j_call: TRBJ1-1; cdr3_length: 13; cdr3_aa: CSGVTAGDTEAFF
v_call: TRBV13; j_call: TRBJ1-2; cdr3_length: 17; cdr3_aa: CASSLGPGQGAHYGYTF
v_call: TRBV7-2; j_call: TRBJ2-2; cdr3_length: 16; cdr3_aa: CASSPQGGRSVGELFF
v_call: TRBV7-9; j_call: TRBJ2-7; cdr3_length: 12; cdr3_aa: CASSGQGGEQYF
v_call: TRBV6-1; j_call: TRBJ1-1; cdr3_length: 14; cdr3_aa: CASRIRGLGTEAFF
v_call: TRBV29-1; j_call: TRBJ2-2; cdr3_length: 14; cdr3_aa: CSVSQGPTAGELFF
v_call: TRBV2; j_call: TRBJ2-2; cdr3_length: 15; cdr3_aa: CASSPTSGSTGELFF
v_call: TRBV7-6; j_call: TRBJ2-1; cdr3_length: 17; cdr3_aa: CASSYGGNTDKDNEQFF
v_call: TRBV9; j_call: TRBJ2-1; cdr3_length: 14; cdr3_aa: CASSVGADTDEQFF
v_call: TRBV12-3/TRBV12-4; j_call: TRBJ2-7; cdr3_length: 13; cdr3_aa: CATQRRPDYEQYF
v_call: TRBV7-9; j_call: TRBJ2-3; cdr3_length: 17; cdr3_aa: CASSFDLRTGSTDTQYF
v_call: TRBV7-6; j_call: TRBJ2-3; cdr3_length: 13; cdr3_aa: CASSDGSGYTQYF
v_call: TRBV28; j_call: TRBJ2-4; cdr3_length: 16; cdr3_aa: CASSITGDDPKNIQYF
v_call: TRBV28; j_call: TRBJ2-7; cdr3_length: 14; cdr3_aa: CASSRDLGGYEQYF
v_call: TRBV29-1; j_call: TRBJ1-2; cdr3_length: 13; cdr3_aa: CSVDEGELDGYTF
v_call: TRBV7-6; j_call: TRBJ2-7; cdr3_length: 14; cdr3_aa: CASSFNRDSYEQYF